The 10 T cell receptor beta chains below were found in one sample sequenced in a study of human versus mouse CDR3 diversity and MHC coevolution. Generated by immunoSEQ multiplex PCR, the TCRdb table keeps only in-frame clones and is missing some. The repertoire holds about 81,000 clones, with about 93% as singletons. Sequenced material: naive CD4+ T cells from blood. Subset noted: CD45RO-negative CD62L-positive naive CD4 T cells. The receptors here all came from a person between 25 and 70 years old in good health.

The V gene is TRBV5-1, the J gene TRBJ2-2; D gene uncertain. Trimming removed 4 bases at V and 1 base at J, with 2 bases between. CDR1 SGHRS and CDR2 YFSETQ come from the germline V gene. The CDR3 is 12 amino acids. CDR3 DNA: TGCGCCAGCAGCCTGAACACCGGGGAGCTGTTTTTT. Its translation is CASSLNTGELFF.

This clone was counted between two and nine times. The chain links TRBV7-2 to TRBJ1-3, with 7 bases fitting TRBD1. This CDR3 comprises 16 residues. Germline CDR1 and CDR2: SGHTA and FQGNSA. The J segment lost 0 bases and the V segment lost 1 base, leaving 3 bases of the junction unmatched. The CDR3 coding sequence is TGTGCCAGCAGCTTAGTTGCAGGGGGCTCTGGAAACACCATATATTTT. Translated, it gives CASSLVAGGSGNTIYF.

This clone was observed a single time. CDR3 sequence reads: CASNPGQVGYTF. The CDR3 nucleotides are TGTGCCAGCAACCCCGGACAGGTGGGCTACACCTTC. The chain has TRBV6-5 and TRBJ1-2, with 7 positions matching TRBD1. The CDR3 has 12 residues. Germline assignment: CDR1 MNHEY and CDR2 SVGAGI. V gave up 7 bases and J gave up 8 bases; unmatched junction bases: 7.

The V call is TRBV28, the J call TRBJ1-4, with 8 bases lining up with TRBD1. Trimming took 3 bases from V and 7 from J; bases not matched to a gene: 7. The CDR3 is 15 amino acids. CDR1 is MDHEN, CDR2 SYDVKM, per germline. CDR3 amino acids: CASSLWGTGLEKLFF. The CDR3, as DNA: TGTGCCAGCAGTTTGTGGGGGACAGGACTTGAAAAACTGTTTTTT.

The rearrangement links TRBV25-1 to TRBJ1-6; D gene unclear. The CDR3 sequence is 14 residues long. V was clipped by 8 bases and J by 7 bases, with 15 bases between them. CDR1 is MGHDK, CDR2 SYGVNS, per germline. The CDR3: CASASASQNSPLHF. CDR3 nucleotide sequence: TGTGCCAGCGCCTCCGCTAGCCAGAATTCACCCCTCCACTTT.

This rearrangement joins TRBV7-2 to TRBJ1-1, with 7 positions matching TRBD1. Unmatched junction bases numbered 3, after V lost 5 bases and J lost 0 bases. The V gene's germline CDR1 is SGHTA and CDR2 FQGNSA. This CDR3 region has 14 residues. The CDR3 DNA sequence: TGTGCCAGCAGCCGGGACAGCCTGAACACTGAAGCTTTCTTT. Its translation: CASSRDSLNTEAFF.

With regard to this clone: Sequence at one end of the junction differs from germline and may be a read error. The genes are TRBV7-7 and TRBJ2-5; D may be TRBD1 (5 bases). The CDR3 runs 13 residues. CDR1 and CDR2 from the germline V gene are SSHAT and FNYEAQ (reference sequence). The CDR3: CASSRDSGETQYF. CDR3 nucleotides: TGTGCTAGCAGCCGCGACAGTGGGGAGACCCAGTACTTC.

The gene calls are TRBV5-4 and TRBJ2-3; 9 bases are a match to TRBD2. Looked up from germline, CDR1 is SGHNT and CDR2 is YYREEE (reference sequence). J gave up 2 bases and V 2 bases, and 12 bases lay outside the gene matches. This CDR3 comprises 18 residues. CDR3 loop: CASSLGLAGSPSTDTQYF. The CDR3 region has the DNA TGTGCCAGCAGCTTAGGGCTAGCGGGGTCCCCATCCACAGATACGCAGTATTTT.

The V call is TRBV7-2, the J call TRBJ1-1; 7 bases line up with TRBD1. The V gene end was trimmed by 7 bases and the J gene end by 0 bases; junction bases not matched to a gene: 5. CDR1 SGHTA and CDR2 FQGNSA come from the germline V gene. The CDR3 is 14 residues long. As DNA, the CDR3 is TGTGCCAGCATCAAGACAGGGATGAACACTGAAGCTTTCTTT. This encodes CASIKTGMNTEAFF.

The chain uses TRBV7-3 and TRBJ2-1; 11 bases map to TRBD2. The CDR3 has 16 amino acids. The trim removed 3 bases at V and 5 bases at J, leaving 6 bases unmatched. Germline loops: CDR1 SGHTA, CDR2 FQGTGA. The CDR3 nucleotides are TGTGCCAGCAGCTTCTCCGGGACTAGCGGTCACAATGAGCAGTTCTTC. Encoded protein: CASSFSGTSGHNEQFF.